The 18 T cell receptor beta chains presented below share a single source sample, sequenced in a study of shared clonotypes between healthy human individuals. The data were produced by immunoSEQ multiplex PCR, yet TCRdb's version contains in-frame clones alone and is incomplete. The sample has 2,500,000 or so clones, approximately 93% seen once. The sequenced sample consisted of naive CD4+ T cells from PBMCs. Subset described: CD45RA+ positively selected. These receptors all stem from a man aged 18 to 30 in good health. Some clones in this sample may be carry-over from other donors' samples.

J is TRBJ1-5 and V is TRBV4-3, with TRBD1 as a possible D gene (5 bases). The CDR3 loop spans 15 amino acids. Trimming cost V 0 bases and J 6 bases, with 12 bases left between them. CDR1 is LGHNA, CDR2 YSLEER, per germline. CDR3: CASSQDLGGGQPQHF. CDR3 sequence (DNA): TGCGCCAGCAGCCAAGATCTTGGGGGAGGTCAGCCCCAGCATTTT.

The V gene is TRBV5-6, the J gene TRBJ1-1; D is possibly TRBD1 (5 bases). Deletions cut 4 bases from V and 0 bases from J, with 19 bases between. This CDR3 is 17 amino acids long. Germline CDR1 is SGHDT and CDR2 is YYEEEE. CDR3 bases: TGTGCCAGCAGCCCCCGAGGGGCGTCGATTCTGAACACTGAAGCTTTCTTT. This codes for CASSPRGASILNTEAFF.

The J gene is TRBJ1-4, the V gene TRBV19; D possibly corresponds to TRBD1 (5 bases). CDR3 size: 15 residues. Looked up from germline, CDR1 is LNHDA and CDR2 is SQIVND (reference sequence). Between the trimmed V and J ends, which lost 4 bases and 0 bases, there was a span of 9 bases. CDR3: CASSTGTTTNEKLFF. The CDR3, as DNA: TGTGCCAGTAGTACGGGGACTACAACTAATGAAAAACTGTTTTTT.

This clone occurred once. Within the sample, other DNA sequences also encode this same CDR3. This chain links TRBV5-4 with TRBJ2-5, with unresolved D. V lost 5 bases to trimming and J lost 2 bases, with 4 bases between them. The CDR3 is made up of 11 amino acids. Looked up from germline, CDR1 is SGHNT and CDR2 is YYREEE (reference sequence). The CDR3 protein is CASRKQETQYF. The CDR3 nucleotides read TGTGCCAGCAGGAAGCAAGAGACCCAGTACTTC. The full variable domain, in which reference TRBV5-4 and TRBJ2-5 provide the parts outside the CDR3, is ETGVTQSPTHLIKTRGQQVTLRCSSQSGHNTVSWYQQALGQGPQFIFQYYREEENGRGNFPPRFSGLQFPNYSSELNVNALELDDSALYLCASRKQETQYFGPGTRLLVL.

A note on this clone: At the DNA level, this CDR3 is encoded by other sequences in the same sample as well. The CDR3 region is CASSLGSSYNEQFF. Here the CDR3 DNA reads TGTGCCAGCAGCTTGGGGAGCTCCTACAATGAGCAGTTCTTC. V gene TRBV11-2 combines with J gene TRBJ2-1; weak D call: TRBD2 (5 bases). CDR1 SGHAT and CDR2 FQNNGV come from the germline V gene. The length of the CDR3 is 14 residues. V was pared by 3 bases and J by 0 bases, with 6 bases between.

The CDR3 sequence is CASSEASGRSLEQFF. CDR3 bases: TGTGCCAGCAGCGAGGCTAGCGGGAGGAGTCTTGAGCAGTTCTTC. The genes are TRBV9 and TRBJ2-1; 11 bases map to TRBD2. The trim removed 3 bases at V and 9 bases at J, leaving 8 bases unmatched. The CDR3 extends over 15 amino acids. Germline V CDR1 and CDR2: SGDLS, YYNGEE.

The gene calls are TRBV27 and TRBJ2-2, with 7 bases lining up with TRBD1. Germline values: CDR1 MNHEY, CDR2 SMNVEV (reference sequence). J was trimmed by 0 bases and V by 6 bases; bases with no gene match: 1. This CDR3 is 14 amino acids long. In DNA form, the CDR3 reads TGTGCCAGCAGACAGGGGACGAACACCGGGGAGCTGTTTTTT. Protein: CASRQGTNTGELFF.

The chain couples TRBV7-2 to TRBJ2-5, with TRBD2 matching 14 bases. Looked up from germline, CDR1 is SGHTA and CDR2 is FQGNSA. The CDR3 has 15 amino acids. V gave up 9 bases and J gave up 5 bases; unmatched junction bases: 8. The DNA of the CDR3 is TGTGCCAGTACGAAAGGGACTAGCGGGAGTGAGACCCAGTACTTC. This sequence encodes CASTKGTSGSETQYF.

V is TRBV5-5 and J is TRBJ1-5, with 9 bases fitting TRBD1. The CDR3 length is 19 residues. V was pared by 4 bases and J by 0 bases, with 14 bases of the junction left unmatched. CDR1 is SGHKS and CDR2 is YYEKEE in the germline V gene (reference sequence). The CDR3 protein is CASSIEPGQGSHSNQPQHF. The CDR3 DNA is TGTGCCAGCAGCATCGAGCCGGGACAGGGCTCCCATAGCAATCAGCCCCAGCATTTT.

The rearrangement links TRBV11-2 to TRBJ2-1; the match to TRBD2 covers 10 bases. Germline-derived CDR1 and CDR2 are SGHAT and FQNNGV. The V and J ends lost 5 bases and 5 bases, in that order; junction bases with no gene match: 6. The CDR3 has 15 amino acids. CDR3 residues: CASSPRLAGDNEQFF. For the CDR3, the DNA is TGTGCCAGCAGCCCCCGCCTAGCGGGAGACAATGAGCAGTTCTTC.

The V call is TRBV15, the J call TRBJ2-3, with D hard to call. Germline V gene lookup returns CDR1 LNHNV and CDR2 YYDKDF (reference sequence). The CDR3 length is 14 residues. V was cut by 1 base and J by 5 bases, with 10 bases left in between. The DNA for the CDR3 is TGTGCCACCAGCAGAGGGAGAGTAGGAGATACGCAGTATTTT. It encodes CATSRGRVGDTQYF. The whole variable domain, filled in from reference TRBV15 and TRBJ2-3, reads DAMVIQNPRYQVTQFGKPVTLSCSQTLNHNVMYWYQQKSSQAPKLLFHYYDKDFNNEADTPDNFQSRRPNTSFCFLDIRSPGLGDTAMYLCATSRGRVGDTQYFGPGTRLTVL.

The CDR3 is CASSQGAGNTIYF. In nucleotides, the CDR3 is TGTGCCAGCAGTCAGGGTGCTGGAAACACCATATATTTT. The chain joins TRBV7-3 to TRBJ1-3; maybe TRBD1 (5 bases). The ends were cut back, 6 bases at V and 2 bases at J, with 8 bases in the middle. Germline loops: CDR1 SGHTA, CDR2 FQGTGA. This CDR3 has 13 residues.

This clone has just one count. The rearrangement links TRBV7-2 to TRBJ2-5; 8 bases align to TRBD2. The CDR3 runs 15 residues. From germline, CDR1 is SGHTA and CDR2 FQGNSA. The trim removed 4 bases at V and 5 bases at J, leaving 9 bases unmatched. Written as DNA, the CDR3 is TGTGCCAGCAGCTACGCTCCATCGGGGGGGGAGACCCAGTACTTC. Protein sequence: CASSYAPSGGETQYF.

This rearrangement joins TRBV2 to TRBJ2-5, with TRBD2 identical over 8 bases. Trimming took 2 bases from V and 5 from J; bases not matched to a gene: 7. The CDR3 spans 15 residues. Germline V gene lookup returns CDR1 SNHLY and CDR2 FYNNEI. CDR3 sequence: CASSERRGAWETQYF. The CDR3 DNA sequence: TGTGCCAGCAGTGAAAGGCGGGGGGCCTGGGAGACCCAGTACTTC.

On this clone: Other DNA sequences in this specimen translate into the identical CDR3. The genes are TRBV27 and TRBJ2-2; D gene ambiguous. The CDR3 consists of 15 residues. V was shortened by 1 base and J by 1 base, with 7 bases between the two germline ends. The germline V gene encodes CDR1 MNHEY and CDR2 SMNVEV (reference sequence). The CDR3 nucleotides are TGTGCCAGCAGTTTATTAGCAAGGAACACCGGGGAGCTGTTTTTT. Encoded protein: CASSLLARNTGELFF.

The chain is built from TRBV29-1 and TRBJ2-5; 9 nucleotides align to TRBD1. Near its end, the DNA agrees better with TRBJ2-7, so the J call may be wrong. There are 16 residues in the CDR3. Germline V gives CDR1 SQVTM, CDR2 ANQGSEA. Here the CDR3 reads CSVGGFDRGATYEQYF. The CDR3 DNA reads TGCAGCGTTGGAGGATTTGACAGGGGGGCAACCTACGAGCAGTACTTC.

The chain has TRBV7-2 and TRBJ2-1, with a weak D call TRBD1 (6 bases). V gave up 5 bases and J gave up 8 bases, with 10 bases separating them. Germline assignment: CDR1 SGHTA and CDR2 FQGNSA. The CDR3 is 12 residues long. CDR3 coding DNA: TGTGCCAGCAGCACCACAGGGTATGAGCAGTTCTTC. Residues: CASSTTGYEQFF.

The CDR3 DNA sequence: TGCGCCAGCAGTTCAGGACAGCCAACCGCGGATGGCTACACCTTC. Translating gives CASSSGQPTADGYTF. The chain combines TRBV5-1 with TRBJ1-2, with D possibly TRBD1 on 6 matching bases. V gave up 5 bases and J gave up 6 bases, with 20 bases separating them. Germline V gene sequence: CDR1 SGHRS, CDR2 YFSETQ. This CDR3 is built from 15 residues.